This T cell receptor (beta chain) stems from a study of T-cell memory formation after mild COVID-19. Overall study context: There were largely donor-specific TCR clusters. General observations from the study: Pre-infection memory harbored some responding clones, suggesting cross-reactive memory joined. Shrinking CD4+ clones were chiefly CM and EM; CD8+ ones were chiefly EMRA. Clones contracting across day 15 to 85 had a balanced CD4/CD8 profile; later expanding clones leaned CD4+.

TCRdb reprocessed the 5' RACE reads via MiXCR and lists one record per CDR3 protein. The sample consists of around 340,000 distinct CDR3 sequences, around 13% of them appearing once. Germline V gene sequence: CDR1 MNHNY, CDR2 SVGAGI (reference sequence). V lost 2 bases, J lost 4 bases, and 12 bases lay in between. This CDR3 region has 16 residues. About this clonotype itself: Its antigen is not identified.

The receptor was isolated from a man younger than 35 who had mild COVID-19 (a few samples of this study predate the infection). Cell type and time point are not known. The V gene is TRBV6-6, the J gene TRBJ2-6, with D maybe TRBD1 (5 bases). The material sequenced was PBMCs or a T cell subset sorted from them (not recorded which). The CDR3 loop is CASSYHRGYGANVLTF. CDR3 DNA: TGTGCCAGCAGTTACCATAGGGGCTACGGGGCCAACGTCCTGACTTTC.